This entry lists 27 T cell receptor delta chains sequenced from one sample in a study of gammadelta T cells in human blood. TCRdb re-called clones from the RT-PCR reads using CATT. The sample lists about 760 delta-chain clones, 45% to 70% seen once, with 15% to 25% in the top ten. The sequencing sample was made of non-Vgamma9Vdelta2 gamma-delta T cells from cord blood. Receptors were obtained from a newborn.

Concerning this clone: This likely stems from a read error, as it lies one base from a far larger clone. This chain connects TRDV1 to TRDJ2; D not resolved. Looked up from germline, CDR1 is TSWWSYY and CDR2 is QGS. Trimming stripped 5 bases from V and 6 bases from J, with 13 bases between. This CDR3 region has 14 residues. In nucleotides, the CDR3 is TGTGCTCTTGGGACAACTAAAGGGGCAGCACAACTCTTCTTT. This gives the protein CALGTTKGAAQLFF.

Points on this clone: The likely explanation is a read error, given a far larger clone one base away. The rearrangement links TRDV1 to TRDJ1; TRDD3 matches 11 bases. The CDR3 consists of 22 residues. Germline values: CDR1 TSWWSYY, CDR2 QGS. The CDR3 protein is CALGEPGWHYWGISYYTDKPIF. DNA for the CDR3: TGTGCTCTTGGGGAACCGGGATGGCATTACTGGGGGATATCCTACTACACCGATAAACCCATCTTT.

By sample fraction, this clone is large. The V gene is TRDV1, the J gene TRDJ1; 9 bases are shared with TRDD2. Germline CDR1 is TSWWSYY and CDR2 is QGS. The junction had 12 bases not matched to a gene; V was cut back by 2 bases and J by 8 bases. The CDR3 contains 16 residues. CDR3 loop: CALGEAFLHGGGKLIF. CDR3 in DNA: TGTGCTCTTGGGGAAGCCTTCCTACATGGTGGGGGAAAACTCATCTTT.

This clone was seen a few times. A far larger clone is one nucleotide away, so this likely arose from a read error. This sample includes further DNA sequences coding for the same CDR3. The chain joins TRDV1 to TRDJ2, with TRDD3 matching over 13 bases. This CDR3 is built from 24 residues. J was trimmed by 0 bases and V by 7 bases; bases with no gene match: 26. Germline assignment: CDR1 TSWWSYY and CDR2 QGS. CDR3 protein: CALANSAFSERRTGGYALTAQLFF. The CDR3 DNA sequence: TGTGCTCTTGCGAACTCAGCCTTCTCCGAAAGGAGGACTGGGGGATACGCTTTGACAGCACAACTCTTCTTT.

Within the sample, this clone is medium-sized. V is TRDV3 and J is TRDJ2; 7 bases agree with TRDD3. The CDR3 covers 16 residues. Unmatched junction bases numbered 10, after V lost 2 bases and J lost 1 base. Germline V gene data show CDR1 as TVYSNPD and CDR2 as GDNSRS (reference sequence). The CDR3 sequence is CAFSLSGGFLTAQLFF. CDR3 nucleotide sequence: TGTGCCTTTTCCTTATCTGGGGGTTTTTTGACAGCACAACTCTTCTTT.

The sample holds a few counts of this clone. The chain joins TRDV1 to TRDJ1; D may correspond to TRDD2 or TRDD3 (5 bases each). Germline V gene lookup returns CDR1 TSWWSYY and CDR2 QGS. The length of the CDR3 is 17 residues. V lost 2 bases and J 4 bases, leaving 20 bases between the germline ends. In nucleotides, the CDR3 is TGTGCTCTTGGGGAAAAGGGCCTACGGAGAGGGATCGATAAACTCATCTTT. This translates into CALGEKGLRRGIDKLIF.

As concerns this clone: A far more abundant clone sits one base away, making this likely a read error. The chain employs TRDV3 and TRDJ3, with 9 bases lining up with TRDD3. The V gene end was trimmed by 4 bases and the J gene end by 7 bases; junction bases not matched to a gene: 20. Germline V lookup: CDR1 TVYSNPD, CDR2 GDNSRS (reference sequence). The CDR3 has 19 residues. CDR3 amino acids: CASPLRRGIQSCDTRQMFF. CDR3 nucleotide sequence: TGTGCCTCACCGCTACGACGGGGGATACAGAGCTGTGACACCCGACAGATGTTTTTC.

Turning to this clone: It differs at one base from a far larger clone, so likely a read error. Other DNA sequences within the sample encode an identical CDR3. This chain links TRDV2 with TRDJ2; possibly TRDD3 for D (6 bases). Trimming removed 0 bases at V and 1 base at J, with 20 bases between. The CDR3 is 19 residues long. From germline, CDR1 is GEAIGNYY and CDR2 EKD. The CDR3 nucleotides read TGTGCCTGTGACACCGGGCTGGGAGATACGCTCCATTTGACAGCACAACTCTTCTTT. Translated: CACDTGLGDTLHLTAQLFF.

On this clone: It differs at one base from a far larger clone, so likely a read error. Other DNA sequences from this sample encode an identical CDR3 as well. This chain uses TRDV1 with TRDJ1; tentatively, D is TRDD3 (6 bases). The V gene lost 0 bases and the J gene lost 5 bases, with 25 bases spanning the gap. The germline V gene has CDR1 TSWWSYY and CDR2 QGS. CDR3 length: 19 residues. The CDR3 bases are TGTGCTCTTGGGGAACTAAACCTGACTGGGCTCCCTGGACCAGATAAACTCATCTTT. It codes for CALGELNLTGLPGPDKLIF.

By sample fraction, this clone is large (0.1 to 1%). V is TRDV2 and J is TRDJ1; TRDD3 is a possible D gene (6 bases). V lost 2 bases and J 2 bases, leaving 14 bases between the germline ends. The CDR3 covers 15 residues. The germline CDR1 and CDR2 sequences are GEAIGNYY and EKD. This chain's CDR3 is CACDSGDRGTDKLIF. In DNA form, the CDR3 reads TGTGCCTGTGACAGTGGGGATCGAGGGACCGATAAACTCATCTTT.

This clone is large by share. This chain uses TRDV3 with TRDJ1, with 8 bases identical to TRDD2. Trimming took 2 bases from V and 1 from J; bases not matched to a gene: 18. This CDR3 spans 18 amino acids. Germline values: CDR1 TVYSNPD, CDR2 GDNSRS (reference sequence). The CDR3 DNA is TGTGCCTTTCTGGGGCCTTCCTATCCCCCGGGGGGCACCGATAAACTCATCTTT. This encodes CAFLGPSYPPGGTDKLIF.

This clone is large. Other DNA sequences in the sample encode the same CDR3. The V and J genes are TRDV1 and TRDJ2; TRDD3 matches 8 bases. V lost 1 base and J lost 5; bases outside the gene matches: 21. The CDR3 runs to 21 residues. Looked up from germline, CDR1 is TSWWSYY and CDR2 is QGS. CDR3 sequence: CALGERSSSLLGGPATAQLFF. The CDR3 coding sequence is TGTGCTCTTGGGGAACGTTCGTCCTCTTTACTGGGGGGACCAGCCACAGCACAACTCTTCTTT.

By share, this clone ranks as large. V usage is TRDV1 and J usage is TRDJ2; 10 nucleotides align to TRDD3. Per the germline V gene, CDR1 is TSWWSYY and CDR2 is QGS. The CDR3 extends over 18 amino acids. The J segment lost 7 bases and the V segment lost 2 bases, leaving 13 bases of the junction unmatched. Here the CDR3 reads CALGEGKAGDTPEAQLFF. CDR3 nucleotide sequence: TGTGCTCTTGGGGAAGGGAAGGCGGGGGATACGCCGGAAGCACAACTCTTCTTT.

This clone is hyperexpanded within its sample. In the same sample, other DNA sequences code for this CDR3. The chain carries TRAV38-2/DV8 and TRDJ1, with D possibly TRDD2 on 5 matching bases. V gave up 0 bases and J gave up 0 bases, with 21 bases separating them. The CDR3 spans 19 residues. CDR1 and CDR2 (germline): TSESDYY, QEAYKQQN. CDR3 nucleotide sequence: TGTGCTTATAGGAGCGTGGCCCCTACCCCTACTGAAGACACCGATAAACTCATCTTT. Its protein product is CAYRSVAPTPTEDTDKLIF.

This clone is judged large. This chain uses TRDV1 with TRDJ1; 12 bases line up with TRDD3. This CDR3 spans 18 amino acids. In germline, CDR1 is TSWWSYY, CDR2 QGS. J gave up 0 bases and V 0 bases, and 5 bases lay outside the gene matches. The CDR3 DNA reads TGTGCTCTTGGGGAACTTTCTGGGGGATACGTGTACACCGATAAACTCATCTTT. Protein product: CALGELSGGYVYTDKLIF.

A note on this clone: A read error is likely here: a far larger clone is one base away. V is TRDV3 and J is TRDJ1; possible D gene TRDD3, 8 bases. Trimming shortened V by 5 bases and J by 0 bases, and 34 bases separated the two germline ends. The CDR3 totals 20 residues. Germline V lookup: CDR1 TVYSNPD, CDR2 GDNSRS (reference sequence). The CDR3 DNA reads TGTGCCCACGCCGCCTTCCTTCTAAACTGCTGGGGGACCGACACCGATAAACTCATCTTT. This encodes CAHAAFLLNCWGTDTDKLIF.

On this clone itself: With only one base between it and a far larger clone, this is likely a read error. V usage is TRDV1 and J usage is TRDJ3, with 10 bases that match TRDD3. Germline lookup yields CDR1 TSWWSYY and CDR2 QGS. This CDR3 has 24 residues. CDR3 sequence reads: CALRDLGPLLGDHDSSWDTRQMFF. The CDR3 bases are TGTGCTCTTAGGGACCTCGGGCCCTTACTGGGGGATCACGATAGCTCCTGGGACACCCGACAGATGTTTTTC.

Relative to its sample, this clone is large (0.1 to 1%). The J gene is TRDJ1, the V gene TRDV1; TRDD3 matches at 7 bases. The germline V gene encodes CDR1 TSWWSYY and CDR2 QGS. This CDR3 spans 13 amino acids. The junction had 4 bases not matched to a gene; V was cut back by 6 bases and J by 3 bases. The CDR3 loop reads CALGGTGADKLIF. The CDR3 DNA follows: TGTGCTCTTGGCGGTACTGGGGCCGATAAACTCATCTTT.

As concerns this clone: A far larger clone is one nucleotide away, so this likely arose from a read error. The V and J genes are TRDV2 and TRDJ1, with D perhaps TRDD3 (6 bases). V lost 7 bases and J 8 bases, leaving 34 bases between the germline ends. This CDR3 contains 18 residues. From germline, CDR1 is GEAIGNYY and CDR2 EKD. CDR3 bases: TGTGCCTGGCACTTAGTCCAGGTCGGTACTGGGACCGGGGACAAACTCATCTTT. Its translation is CAWHLVQVGTGTGDKLIF.

This clone is labeled large (0.1 to 1%). This chain joins TRDV2 and TRDJ1, with D perhaps matching TRDD3 (6 bases). Germline CDR1 is GEAIGNYY and CDR2 is EKD. V gave up 3 bases and J gave up 1 base, with 17 bases separating them. The CDR3 sequence is 16 residues long. CDR3 loop: CACDHRGDSGTDKLIF. The CDR3 nucleotides are TGTGCCTGTGACCACCGCGGGGATTCCGGCACCGATAAACTCATCTTT.

A note on this clone: With only one base between it and a far larger clone, this is likely a read error. Other DNA variants within this sample encode the same CDR3. J is TRDJ1 and V is TRAV38-2/DV8; 10 positions agree with TRDD3. The V gene end was trimmed by 6 bases and the J gene end by 0 bases; junction bases not matched to a gene: 17. The CDR3 has 19 amino acids. In germline, CDR1 is TSESDYY, CDR2 QEAYKQQN. The CDR3, as DNA: TGTGCTTATAAGAGTACTGGGGGATGGAAAGGCCTGTACACCGATAAACTCATCTTT. Translating it yields CAYKSTGGWKGLYTDKLIF.

In regard to this clone: The likely explanation is a read error, given a far larger clone one base away. V is TRDV2 and J is TRDJ3, with TRDD3 identical over 7 bases. The CDR3 spans 16 residues. Germline V CDR1 and CDR2: GEAIGNYY, EKD. The CDR3 loop is CACDWGSSWDTQQMFF. CDR3 coding DNA: TGTGCCTGTGACTGGGGGAGCTCCTGGGACACCCAACAGATGTTTTTC.

This clone qualifies as large (0.1 to 1%). The chain carries TRDV1 and TRDJ1; D unclear. Trimming removed 1 base from V and 0 bases from J, with 9 bases in between. CDR1 TSWWSYY and CDR2 QGS come from the germline V gene. CDR3 size: 15 residues. The CDR3: CALGEQWRNTDKLIF. The CDR3 coding sequence is TGTGCTCTTGGGGAACAATGGCGTAACACCGATAAACTCATCTTT.

On this clone: A far larger clone is just one base off, so this is likely a read error. The identical CDR3 is also encoded by other nucleotide sequences in the sample. J is TRDJ1 and V is TRDV3, with 12 bases lining up with TRDD3. V was clipped by 2 bases and J by 5 bases; unmatched bases: 18. CDR3 size: 18 residues. Germline V lookup: CDR1 TVYSNPD, CDR2 GDNSRS (reference sequence). The CDR3 region is CAFGLGDTRLGKADKLIF. The CDR3 DNA follows: TGTGCCTTTGGACTGGGGGATACCCGTCTGGGAAAGGCTGATAAACTCATCTTT.

Comment on this clone: A read error likely explains this, since a far larger clone differs by one base. V gene TRDV1 combines with J gene TRDJ1, with D unclear. The germline V gene encodes CDR1 TSWWSYY and CDR2 QGS. V lost 1 base to trimming and J lost 0 bases, with 9 bases between them. The CDR3 loop spans 15 amino acids. The CDR3 DNA reads as TGTGCTCTTGGGGAACGAACGGGGTACACCGATAAACTCATCTTT. Its translation: CALGERTGYTDKLIF.

On this clone: This likely came from a read error, as a far larger clone is one base away. This chain connects TRDV1 to TRDJ1; D might be TRDD3 (5 bases). Germline V gives CDR1 TSWWSYY, CDR2 QGS. Trimming removed 2 bases from V and 5 bases from J, with 21 bases in between. The CDR3 length is 17 residues. CDR3 sequence reads: CALGEGGLPVTPDKLIF. The CDR3 region has the DNA TGTGCTCTTGGGGAAGGGGGCCTCCCCGTTACTCCGGATAAACTCATCTTT.

As regards this clone: A far larger clone is one base from this, pointing to a likely read error. This sequence joins TRDV1 and TRDJ2; D remains unclear. The germline V gene has CDR1 TSWWSYY and CDR2 QGS. V lost 5 bases to trimming and J lost 10 bases, with 17 bases between them. This CDR3 has 14 amino acids. For the CDR3, the DNA is TGTGCTCTTGGGCCAACTAAAGGGGCAGTACAACTCTTCTTT. Its protein product is CALGPTKGAVQLFF.